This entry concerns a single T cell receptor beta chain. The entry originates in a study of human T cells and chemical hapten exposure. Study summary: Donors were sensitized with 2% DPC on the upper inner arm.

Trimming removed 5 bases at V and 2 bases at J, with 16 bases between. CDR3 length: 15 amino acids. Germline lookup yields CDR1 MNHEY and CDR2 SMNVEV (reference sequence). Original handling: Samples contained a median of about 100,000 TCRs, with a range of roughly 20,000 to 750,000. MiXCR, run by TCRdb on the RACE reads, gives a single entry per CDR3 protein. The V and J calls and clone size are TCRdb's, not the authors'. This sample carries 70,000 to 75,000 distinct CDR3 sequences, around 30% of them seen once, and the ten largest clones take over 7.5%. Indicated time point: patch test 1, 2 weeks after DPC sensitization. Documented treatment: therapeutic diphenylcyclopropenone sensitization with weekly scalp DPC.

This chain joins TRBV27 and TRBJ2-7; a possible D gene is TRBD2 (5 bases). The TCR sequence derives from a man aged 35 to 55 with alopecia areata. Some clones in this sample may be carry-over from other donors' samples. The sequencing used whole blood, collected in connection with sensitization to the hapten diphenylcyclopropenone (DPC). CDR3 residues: CASSPWASRPYEQYF. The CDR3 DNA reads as TGTGCCAGCAGTCCCTGGGCTAGCCGACCCTACGAGCAGTACTTC.